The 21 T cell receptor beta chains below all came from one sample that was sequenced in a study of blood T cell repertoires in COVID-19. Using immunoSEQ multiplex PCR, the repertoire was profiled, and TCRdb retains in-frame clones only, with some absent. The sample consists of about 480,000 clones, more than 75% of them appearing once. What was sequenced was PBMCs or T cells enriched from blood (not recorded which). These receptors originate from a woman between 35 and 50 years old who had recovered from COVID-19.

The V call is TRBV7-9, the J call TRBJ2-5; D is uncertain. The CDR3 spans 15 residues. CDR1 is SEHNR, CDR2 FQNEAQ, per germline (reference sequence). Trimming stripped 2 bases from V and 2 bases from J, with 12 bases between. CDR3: CASSLLGRPQETQYF. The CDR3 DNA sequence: TGTGCCAGCAGCTTATTAGGCAGGCCTCAAGAGACCCAGTACTTC.

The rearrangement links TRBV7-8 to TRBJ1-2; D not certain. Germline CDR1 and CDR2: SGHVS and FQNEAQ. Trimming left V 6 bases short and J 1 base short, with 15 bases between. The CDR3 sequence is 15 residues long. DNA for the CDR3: TGTGCCAGCAGTCGCAGCGGACGGATTAACTATGGCTACACCTTC. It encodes CASSRSGRINYGYTF.

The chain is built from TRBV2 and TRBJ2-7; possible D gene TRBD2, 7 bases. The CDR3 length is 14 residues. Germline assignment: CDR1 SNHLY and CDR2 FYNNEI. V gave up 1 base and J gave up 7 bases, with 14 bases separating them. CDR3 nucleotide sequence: TGTGCCAGCAGTGAAGGGGGGGGGCGCGAAGAGCAGTACTTC. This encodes CASSEGGGREEQYF.

CDR3 protein: CASSQVGQGAETQYF. The CDR3, as DNA: TGCGCCAGCAGCCAGGTCGGACAGGGGGCCGAGACCCAGTACTTC. V gene TRBV4-1 combines with J gene TRBJ2-5, with 11 positions matching TRBD1. The germline V gene has CDR1 MGHRA and CDR2 YSYEKL. The CDR3 has 15 residues. V shed 3 bases and J 5 bases; nucleotides not matched to a gene: 5.

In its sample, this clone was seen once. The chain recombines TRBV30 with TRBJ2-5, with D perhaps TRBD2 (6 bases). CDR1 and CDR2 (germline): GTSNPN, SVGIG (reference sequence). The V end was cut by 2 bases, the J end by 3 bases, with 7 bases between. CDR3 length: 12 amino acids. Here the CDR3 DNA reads TGTGCCTGGAGTCCGGGAGAAGAGACCCAGTACTTC. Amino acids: CAWSPGEETQYF.

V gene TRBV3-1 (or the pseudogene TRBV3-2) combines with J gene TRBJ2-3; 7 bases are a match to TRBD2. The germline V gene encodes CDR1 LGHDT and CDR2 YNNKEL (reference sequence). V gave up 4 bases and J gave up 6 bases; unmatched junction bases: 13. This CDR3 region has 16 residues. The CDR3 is CASSPRYAGAADTQYF. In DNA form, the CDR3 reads TGTGCCAGCAGCCCACGCTACGCGGGAGCGGCCGATACGCAGTATTTT.

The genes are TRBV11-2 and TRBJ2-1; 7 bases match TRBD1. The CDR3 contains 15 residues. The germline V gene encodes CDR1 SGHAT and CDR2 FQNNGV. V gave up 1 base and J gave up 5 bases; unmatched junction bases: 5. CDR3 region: CASSLGYRGHNEQFF. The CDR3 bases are TGTGCCAGCAGCTTAGGATACAGGGGCCACAATGAGCAGTTCTTC.

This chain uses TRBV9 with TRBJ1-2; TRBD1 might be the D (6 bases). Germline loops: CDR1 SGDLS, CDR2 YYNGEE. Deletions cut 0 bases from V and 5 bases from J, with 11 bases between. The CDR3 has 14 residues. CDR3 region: CASSVGTQGYGYTF. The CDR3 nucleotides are TGTGCCAGCAGCGTAGGGACTCAGGGGTATGGCTACACCTTC.

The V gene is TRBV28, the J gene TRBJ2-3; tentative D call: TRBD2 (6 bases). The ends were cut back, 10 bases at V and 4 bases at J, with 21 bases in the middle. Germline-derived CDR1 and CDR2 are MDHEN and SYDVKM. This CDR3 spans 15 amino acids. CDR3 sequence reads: CATHSGGDPPDTQYF. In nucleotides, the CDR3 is TGTGCCACCCATTCTGGCGGGGACCCTCCAGATACGCAGTATTTT.

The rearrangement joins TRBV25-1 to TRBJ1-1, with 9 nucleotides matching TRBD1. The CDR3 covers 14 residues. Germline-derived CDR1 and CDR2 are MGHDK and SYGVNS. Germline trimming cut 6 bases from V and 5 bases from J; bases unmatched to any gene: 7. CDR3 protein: CASSSGQGRTEAFF. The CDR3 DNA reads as TGTGCCAGCAGCTCGGGACAGGGAAGGACTGAAGCTTTCTTT.

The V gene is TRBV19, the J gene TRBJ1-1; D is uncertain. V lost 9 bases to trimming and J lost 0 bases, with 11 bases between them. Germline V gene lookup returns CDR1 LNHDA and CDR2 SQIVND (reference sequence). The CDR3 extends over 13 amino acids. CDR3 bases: TGTGCCAGCTGTCGACTGCTGAACACTGAAGCTTTCTTT. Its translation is CASCRLLNTEAFF.

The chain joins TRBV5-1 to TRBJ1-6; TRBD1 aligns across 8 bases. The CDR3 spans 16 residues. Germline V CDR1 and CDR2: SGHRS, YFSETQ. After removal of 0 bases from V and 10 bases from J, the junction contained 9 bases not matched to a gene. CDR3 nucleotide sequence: TGCGCCAGCAGCTTGGCCCTGACAGGGGTAGGCTCACCCCTCCACTTT. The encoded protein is CASSLALTGVGSPLHF. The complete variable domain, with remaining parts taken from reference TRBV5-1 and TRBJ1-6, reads KAGVTQTPRYLIKTRGQQVTLSCSPISGHRSVSWYQQTPGQGLQFLFEYFSETQRNKGNFPGRFSGRQFSNSRSEMNVSTLELGDSALYLCASSLALTGVGSPLHFGNGTRLTVT.

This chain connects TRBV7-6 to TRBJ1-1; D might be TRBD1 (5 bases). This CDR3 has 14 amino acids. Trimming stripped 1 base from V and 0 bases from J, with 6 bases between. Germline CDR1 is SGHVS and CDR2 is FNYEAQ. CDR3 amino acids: CASSLDRMNTEAFF. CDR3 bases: TGTGCCAGCAGCTTAGACAGGATGAACACTGAAGCTTTCTTT.

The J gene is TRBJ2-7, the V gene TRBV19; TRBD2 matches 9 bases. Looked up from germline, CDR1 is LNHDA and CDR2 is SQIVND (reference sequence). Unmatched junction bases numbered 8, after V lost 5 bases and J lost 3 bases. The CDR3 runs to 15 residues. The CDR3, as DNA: TGTGCCAGTAGTTTCGGGACTAGCAGATACTACGAGCAGTACTTC. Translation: CASSFGTSRYYEQYF.

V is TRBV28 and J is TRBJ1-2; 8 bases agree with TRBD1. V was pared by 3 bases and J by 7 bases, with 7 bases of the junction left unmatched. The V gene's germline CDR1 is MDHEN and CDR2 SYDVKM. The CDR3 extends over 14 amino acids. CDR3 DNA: TGTGCCAGCAGTTTTTGGCAGGGGGCTGCTGGCTACACCTTC. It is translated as CASSFWQGAAGYTF.

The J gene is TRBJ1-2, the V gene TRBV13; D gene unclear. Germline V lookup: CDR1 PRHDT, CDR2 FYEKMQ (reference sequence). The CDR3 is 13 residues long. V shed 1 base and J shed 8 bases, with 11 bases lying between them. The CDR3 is CASSLDGRKGYTF. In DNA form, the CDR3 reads TGTGCCAGCAGCTTAGATGGCCGAAAAGGCTACACCTTC. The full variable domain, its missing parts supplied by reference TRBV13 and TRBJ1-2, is AAGVIQSPRHLIKEKRETATLKCYPIPRHDTVYWYQQGPGQDPQFLISFYEKMQSDKGSIPDRFSAQQFSDYHSELNMSSLELGDSALYFCASSLDGRKGYTFGSGTRLTVV.

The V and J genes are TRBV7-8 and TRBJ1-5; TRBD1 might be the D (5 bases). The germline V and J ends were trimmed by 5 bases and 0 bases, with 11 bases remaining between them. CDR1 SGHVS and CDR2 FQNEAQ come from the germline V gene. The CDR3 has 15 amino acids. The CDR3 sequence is CASSLGHSSNQPQHF. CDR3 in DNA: TGTGCCAGCAGCCTCGGACACAGTAGCAATCAGCCCCAGCATTTT. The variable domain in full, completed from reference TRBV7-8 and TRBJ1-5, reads GAGVSQSPRYKVAKRGQDVALRCDPISGHVSLFWYQQALGQGPEFLTYFQNEAQLDKSGLPSDRFFAERPEGSVSTLKIQRTQQEDSAVYLCASSLGHSSNQPQHFGDGTRLSIL.

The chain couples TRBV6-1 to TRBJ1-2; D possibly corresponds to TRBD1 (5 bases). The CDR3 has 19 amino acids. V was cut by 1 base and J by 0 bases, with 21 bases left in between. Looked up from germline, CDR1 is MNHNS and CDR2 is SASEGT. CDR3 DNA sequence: TGTGCCAGCAGTGAAGGGGGCAGGAACCTGCAAACCCCTAACTATGGCTACACCTTC. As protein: CASSEGGRNLQTPNYGYTF.

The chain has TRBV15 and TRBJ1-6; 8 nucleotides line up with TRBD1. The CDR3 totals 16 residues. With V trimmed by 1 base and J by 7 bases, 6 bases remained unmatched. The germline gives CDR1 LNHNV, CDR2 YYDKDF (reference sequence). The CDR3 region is CATSRGVRGLNSPLHF. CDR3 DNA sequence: TGTGCCACCAGCAGAGGGGTCAGGGGGCTGAATTCACCCCTCCACTTT.

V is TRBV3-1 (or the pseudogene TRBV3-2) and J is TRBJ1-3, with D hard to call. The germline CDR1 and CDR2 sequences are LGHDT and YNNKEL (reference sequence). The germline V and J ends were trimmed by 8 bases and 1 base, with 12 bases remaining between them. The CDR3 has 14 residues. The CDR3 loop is CASWATASGNTIYF. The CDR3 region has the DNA TGTGCCAGCTGGGCGACGGCTTCTGGAAACACCATATATTTT.

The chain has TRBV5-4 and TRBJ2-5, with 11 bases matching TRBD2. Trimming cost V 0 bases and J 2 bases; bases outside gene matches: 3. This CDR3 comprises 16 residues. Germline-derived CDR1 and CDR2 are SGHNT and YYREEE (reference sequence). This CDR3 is CASSLGLAGTQETQYF. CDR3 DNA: TGTGCCAGCAGCTTGGGACTAGCGGGAACACAAGAGACCCAGTACTTC.